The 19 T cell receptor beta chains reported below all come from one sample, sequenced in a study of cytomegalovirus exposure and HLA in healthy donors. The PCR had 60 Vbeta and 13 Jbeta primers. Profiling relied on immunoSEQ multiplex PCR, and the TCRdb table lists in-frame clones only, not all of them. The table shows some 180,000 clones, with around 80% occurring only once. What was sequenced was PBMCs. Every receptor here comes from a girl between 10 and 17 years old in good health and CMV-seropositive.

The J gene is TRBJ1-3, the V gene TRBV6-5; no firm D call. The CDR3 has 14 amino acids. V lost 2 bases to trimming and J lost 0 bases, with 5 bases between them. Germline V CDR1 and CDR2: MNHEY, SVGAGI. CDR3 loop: CASSYDISGNTIYF. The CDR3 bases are TGTGCCAGCAGTTACGACATCTCTGGAAACACCATATATTTT.

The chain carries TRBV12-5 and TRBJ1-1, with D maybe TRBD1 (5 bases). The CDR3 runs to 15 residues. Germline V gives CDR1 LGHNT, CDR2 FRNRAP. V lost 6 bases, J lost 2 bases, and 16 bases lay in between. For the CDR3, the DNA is TGTGCTAGTGGCGCCGAGCCCGGACAAAACACTGAAGCTTTCTTT. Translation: CASGAEPGQNTEAFF.

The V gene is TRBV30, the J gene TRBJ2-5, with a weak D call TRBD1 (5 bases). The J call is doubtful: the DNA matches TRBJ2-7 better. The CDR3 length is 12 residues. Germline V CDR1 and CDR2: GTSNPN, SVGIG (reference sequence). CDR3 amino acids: CAWSQGHYEQYF. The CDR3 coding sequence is TGTGCCTGGAGCCAGGGCCACTACGAGCAGTACTTC.

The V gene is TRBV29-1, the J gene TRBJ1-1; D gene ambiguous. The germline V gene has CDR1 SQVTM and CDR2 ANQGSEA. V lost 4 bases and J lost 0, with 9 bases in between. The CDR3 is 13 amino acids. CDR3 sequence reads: CSVGQILNTEAFF. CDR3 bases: TGCAGCGTTGGCCAGATCCTGAACACTGAAGCTTTCTTT.

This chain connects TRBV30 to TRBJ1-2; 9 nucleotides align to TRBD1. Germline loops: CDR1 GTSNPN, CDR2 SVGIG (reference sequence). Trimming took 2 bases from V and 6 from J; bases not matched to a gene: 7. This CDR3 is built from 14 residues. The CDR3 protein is CAWSFRDRDHGYTF. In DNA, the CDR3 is TGTGCCTGGAGTTTTAGGGACAGGGACCATGGCTACACCTTC.

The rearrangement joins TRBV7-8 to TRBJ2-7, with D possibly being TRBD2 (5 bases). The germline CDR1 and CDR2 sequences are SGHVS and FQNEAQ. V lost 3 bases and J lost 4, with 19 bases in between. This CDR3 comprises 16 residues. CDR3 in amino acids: CASSFTGGPTSYEQYF. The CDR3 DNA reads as TGTGCCAGCAGCTTTACCGGAGGCCCTACGAGTTACGAGCAGTACTTC.

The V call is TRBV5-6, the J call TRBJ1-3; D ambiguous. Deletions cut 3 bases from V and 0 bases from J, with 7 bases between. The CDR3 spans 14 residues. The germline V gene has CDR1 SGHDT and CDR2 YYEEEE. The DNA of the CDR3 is TGTGCCAGCAGCTCGGTTTCCTCTGGAAACACCATATATTTT. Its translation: CASSSVSSGNTIYF.

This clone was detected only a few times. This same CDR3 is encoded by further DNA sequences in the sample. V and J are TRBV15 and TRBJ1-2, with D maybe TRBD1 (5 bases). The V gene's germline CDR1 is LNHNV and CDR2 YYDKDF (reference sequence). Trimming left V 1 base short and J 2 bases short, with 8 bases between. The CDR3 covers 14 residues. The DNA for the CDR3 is TGTGCCACCAGCAGAGGCCAGGGCAACTATGGCTACACCTTC. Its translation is CATSRGQGNYGYTF.

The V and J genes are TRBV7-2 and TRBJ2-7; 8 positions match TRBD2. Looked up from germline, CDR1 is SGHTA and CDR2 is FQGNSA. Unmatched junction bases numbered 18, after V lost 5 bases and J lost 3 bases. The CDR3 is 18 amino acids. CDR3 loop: CASSLPVEAGEDFYEQYF. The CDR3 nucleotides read TGTGCCAGCAGCCTACCCGTGGAAGCGGGAGAGGACTTCTACGAGCAGTACTTC.

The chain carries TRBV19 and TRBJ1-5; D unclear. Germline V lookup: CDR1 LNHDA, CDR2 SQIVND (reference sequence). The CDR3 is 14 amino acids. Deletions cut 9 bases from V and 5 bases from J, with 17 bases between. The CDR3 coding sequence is TGTGCCAGCCGCCTTCGGGAGGGTCATCAGCCCCAGCATTTT. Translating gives CASRLREGHQPQHF.

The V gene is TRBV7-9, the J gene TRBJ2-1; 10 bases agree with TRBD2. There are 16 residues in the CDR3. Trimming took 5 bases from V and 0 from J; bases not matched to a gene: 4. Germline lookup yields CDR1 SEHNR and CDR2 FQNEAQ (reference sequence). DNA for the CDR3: TGTGCCAGCAGCCATAGCGGGAGGCCCTCCTACAATGAGCAGTTCTTC. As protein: CASSHSGRPSYNEQFF.

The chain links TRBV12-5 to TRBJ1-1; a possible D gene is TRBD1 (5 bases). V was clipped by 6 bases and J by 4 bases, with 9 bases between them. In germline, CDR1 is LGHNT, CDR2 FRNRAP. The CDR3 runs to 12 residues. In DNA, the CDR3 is TGTGCTAGTGGCCGGGGGTTCACTGAAGCTTTCTTT. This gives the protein CASGRGFTEAFF.

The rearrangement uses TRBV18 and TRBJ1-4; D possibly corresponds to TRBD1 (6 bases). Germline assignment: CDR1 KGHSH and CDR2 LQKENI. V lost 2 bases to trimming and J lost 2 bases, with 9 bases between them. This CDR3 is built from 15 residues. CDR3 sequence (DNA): TGTGCCAGCTCACCAATAGGGGGTACTAATGAAAAACTGTTTTTT. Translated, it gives CASSPIGGTNEKLFF. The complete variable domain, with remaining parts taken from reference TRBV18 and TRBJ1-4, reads NAGVMQNPRHLVRRRGQEARLRCSPMKGHSHVYWYRQLPEEGLKFMVYLQKENIIDESGMPKERFSAEFPKEGPSILRIQQVVRGDSAAYFCASSPIGGTNEKLFFGSGTQLSVL.

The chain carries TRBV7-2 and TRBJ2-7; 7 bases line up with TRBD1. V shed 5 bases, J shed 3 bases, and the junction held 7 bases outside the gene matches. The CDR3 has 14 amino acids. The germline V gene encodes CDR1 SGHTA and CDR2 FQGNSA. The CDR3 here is CASSVPGTVYEQYF. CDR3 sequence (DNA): TGTGCCAGCAGCGTCCCCGGGACAGTCTACGAGCAGTACTTC.

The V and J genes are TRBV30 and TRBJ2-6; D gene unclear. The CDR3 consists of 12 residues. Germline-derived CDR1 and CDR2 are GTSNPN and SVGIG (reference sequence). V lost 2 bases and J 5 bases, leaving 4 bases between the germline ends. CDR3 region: CAWSIRANVLTF. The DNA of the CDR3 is TGTGCCTGGAGTATAAGGGCCAACGTCCTGACTTTC.

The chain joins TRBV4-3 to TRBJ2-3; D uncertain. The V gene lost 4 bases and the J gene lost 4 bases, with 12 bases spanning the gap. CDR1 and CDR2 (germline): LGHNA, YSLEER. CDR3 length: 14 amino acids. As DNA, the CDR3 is TGCGCCAGCAGCCCCCTACTAAAGCCAGATACGCAGTATTTT. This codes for CASSPLLKPDTQYF.

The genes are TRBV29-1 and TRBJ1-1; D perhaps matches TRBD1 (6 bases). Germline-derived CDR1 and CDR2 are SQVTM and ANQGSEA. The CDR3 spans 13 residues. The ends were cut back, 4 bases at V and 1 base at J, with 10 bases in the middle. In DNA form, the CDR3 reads TGCAGCGTTGTAGGCAGGGGGAACACTGAAGCTTTCTTT. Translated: CSVVGRGNTEAFF.

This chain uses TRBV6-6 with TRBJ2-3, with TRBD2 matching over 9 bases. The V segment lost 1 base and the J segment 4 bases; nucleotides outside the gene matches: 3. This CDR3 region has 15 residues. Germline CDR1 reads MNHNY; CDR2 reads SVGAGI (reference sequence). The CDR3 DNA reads TGTGCCAGCAGTTACTTAGCGGGAGTAGCAGATACGCAGTATTTT. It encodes CASSYLAGVADTQYF.

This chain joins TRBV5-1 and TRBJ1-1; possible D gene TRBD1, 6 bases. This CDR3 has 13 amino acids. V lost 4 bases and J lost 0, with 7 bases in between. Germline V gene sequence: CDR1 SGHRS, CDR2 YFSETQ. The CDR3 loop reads CASSAGVNTEAFF. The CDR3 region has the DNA TGCGCCAGCAGCGCAGGGGTGAACACTGAAGCTTTCTTT.